These T cell receptor beta chains were read from a single sample in a study of T-cell reconstitution after alpha-beta-depleted transplantation in children. TCRdb processed the PCR reads anew with MiXCR; each CDR3 protein has one entry. This sample carries some 220,000 distinct CDR3 sequences, approximately 10% of them seen once, and the ten largest clones take about 6%. The material was PBMCs from the stem cell graft donor, obtained from the stem cell graft. These receptors all come from a human donor who donated a stem cell graft to a child with acute lymphoblastic leukemia. Both conserved end residues are part of each CDR3. Each record gives: D gene, J gene, clone size, V gene, CDR3 DNA, CDR3 protein. D genes are given only for firm matches. Size tells how often a clone was seen (once, few, many) or the class of an expanded clone, and some rows leave it out.

>.|TRBJ2-3|few|TRBV7-2
TGTGCCAGCAGTTCAAACCAAGATACGCAGTATTTT
CASSSNQDTQYF
>.|TRBJ1-2|.|TRBV16
TGTGCCAGCAGCCAAGCCCGACATGCCGCCGCCTGGGGCTACACCTTC
CASSQARHAAAWGYTF
>.|TRBJ1-2|.|TRBV4-1
TGCGCCAGCAGCCAAGAGTTGCAGGGTGGCGTTGGATTCCTCTATGGCTACACCTTC
CASSQELQGGVGFLYGYTF
>.|TRBJ2-7|few|TRBV7-2
TGTGCCAGCACCACAATCGGGCTGAACTACGAGCAGTACTTC
CASTTIGLNYEQYF
>.|TRBJ1-2|many|TRBV5-6
TGTGCCAGCAGCTCTGGGGCGGACAAGATAAAGGGAGGCTACACCTTC
CASSSGADKIKGGYTF
>.|TRBJ2-1|.|TRBV12-3/TRBV12-4
TGTGCCAGCAGTTTAAACACTGCAAGCTCCTACAATGAGCAGTTCTTC
CASSLNTASSYNEQFF
>.|TRBJ1-1|.|TRBV2
TGTGCCAGCGCAGGGGAAGTCACTGAAGCTTTCTTT
CASAGEVTEAFF
>.|TRBJ2-1|few|TRBV20-1
TGCAGTGCACCCGACTATTCCTACAATGAGCAGTTCTTC
CSAPDYSYNEQFF
>.|TRBJ2-7|few|TRBV7-9
TGTGCCAGCAGCCCCCAGGGTGGGGATACCTACGAGCAGTACTTC
CASSPQGGDTYEQYF
>.|TRBJ1-4|few|TRBV25-1
TGTGCCAGCAGTGAAATGAGGTTAGGGGGTGAAAAACTGTTTTTT
CASSEMRLGGEKLFF
>.|TRBJ2-5|many|TRBV5-1
TGCGCCAGCAGACTCGGGATCCAAGAGACCCAGTACTTC
CASRLGIQETQYF
>.|TRBJ2-1|many|TRBV11-3
TGTGCCAGCAGCTTAGAGTCTGGGCCTGAGCAGTTCTTC
CASSLESGPEQFF
>.|TRBJ1-3|few|TRBV15
TGTGCCACCAGCCCTACAGCTGGAAACACCATATATTTT
CATSPTAGNTIYF
>.|TRBJ2-7|few|TRBV24-1
TGTGCCACCAGTGATTCGGGACAAACCTACGAGCAGTACTTC
CATSDSGQTYEQYF
>.|TRBJ1-1|few|TRBV3-1
TGTGCCAGCAGCCAAACTCTTAGTCGGGGCCCTGAAGCTTTCTTT
CASSQTLSRGPEAFF
>.|TRBJ2-3|.|TRBV14
TGTGCCAGCAGCCAAGATTTCTCGGCAGGGTACACAGATACGCAGTATTTT
CASSQDFSAGYTDTQYF
>.|TRBJ1-1|.|TRBV3-1
TGTGCCAGCAGCCACGCCACAGCGGGTGGCACTGAAGCTTTCTTT
CASSHATAGGTEAFF
>TRBD1|TRBJ2-4|many|TRBV20-1
TGCAGTGCTAGTCACCTCACAGGGGAAGCAAACATTCAGTACTTC
CSASHLTGEANIQYF
>.|TRBJ2-5|many|TRBV25-1
TGTGCCAGCAGTGAATCGGGGTATCAAGAGACCCAGTACTTC
CASSESGYQETQYF
>.|TRBJ1-2|few|TRBV6-2/TRBV6-3
TGTGCCAGCAGTTACTGGACAGCAACCTATGGCTACACCTTC
CASSYWTATYGYTF